The sequence of this T cell receptor beta chain was determined in a study of T cell repertoires in cytomegalovirus infection. V lost 5 bases and J lost 7; bases outside the gene matches: 4. The CDR3 contains 14 residues. Germline loops: CDR1 LNHDA, CDR2 SQIVND (reference sequence). TCRdb independently ran MiXCR on the reads; one entry per CDR3 protein. The sample consists of 560,000 or so distinct CDR3 sequences, approximately 15% of them appearing once. Sequencing was done on a sample of CD8+ T cells from PBMCs. This TCR came from a human donor in good health (CMV status not recorded). Some clones in this sample may be carry-over from other donors' samples. The chain uses TRBV19 and TRBJ1-6, with 8 bases matching TRBD1. In DNA form, the CDR3 reads TGTGCCAGTAGTCCTCGACAGGGGAATTCACCCCTCCACTTT. This encodes CASSPRQGNSPLHF.